One and the same sample provided the 19 T cell receptor beta chains below, sequenced in a study of blood T cell repertoires in COVID-19. Only in-frame clones appear in the TCRdb table, and some are missing; sequencing was by immunoSEQ multiplex PCR. The sample includes around 60,000 clones, roughly four fifths seen only once; the top ten take about 15%. The material sequenced was peripheral blood. All receptors derive from an elderly man with acute or convalescent COVID-19.

The CDR3 DNA reads as TGTGCCAGCAGCCCGGGACTAGCGTCAGATACGCAGTATTTT. This sequence encodes CASSPGLASDTQYF. The J gene is TRBJ2-3, the V gene TRBV7-2, with 10 bases aligning to TRBD2. V was clipped by 5 bases and J by 4 bases; unmatched bases: 3. CDR3 length: 14 amino acids. The germline V gene encodes CDR1 SGHTA and CDR2 FQGNSA.

The chain recombines TRBV7-2 with TRBJ2-7; tentative D call: TRBD1 (5 bases). V was shortened by 5 bases and J by 3 bases, with 11 bases between the two germline ends. Germline lookup yields CDR1 SGHTA and CDR2 FQGNSA. There are 13 residues in the CDR3. The CDR3 nucleotides are TGTGCCAGCAGCAACCAGGGTAACTACGAGCAGTACTTC. Protein sequence: CASSNQGNYEQYF.

The chain is built from TRBV2 and TRBJ1-5; TRBD1 is a possible D gene (6 bases). The V and J ends lost 4 bases and 10 bases respectively, with 17 bases between them. Germline CDR1 SNHLY, CDR2 FYNNEI. This CDR3 contains 14 residues. The CDR3, as DNA: TGTGCCAGCAGTGTAGGGGGTCTGAGAGATCCCCAGCATTTT. It translates to CASSVGGLRDPQHF.

This clone was counted a single time. This chain links TRBV2 with TRBJ2-2; TRBD2 matches 11 bases. Losses at the gene ends were 4 bases for V and 5 bases for J; bases not matched to a gene: 0. The CDR3 length is 14 residues. Per the germline V gene, CDR1 is SNHLY and CDR2 is FYNNEI. The chain's CDR3 is CASSGLAGTGELFF. The CDR3, as DNA: TGTGCCAGCAGTGGACTAGCGGGAACCGGGGAGCTGTTTTTT.

The V and J genes are TRBV7-3 and TRBJ2-3; 10 bases are shared with TRBD1. The CDR3 is made up of 17 amino acids. J gave up 2 bases and V 4 bases, and 9 bases lay outside the gene matches. CDR1 SGHTA and CDR2 FQGTGA come from the germline V gene. The CDR3 bases are TGTGCCAGCAGCTCCTCCGGGACAGGGGTAATCACAGATACGCAGTATTTT. Its translation: CASSSSGTGVITDTQYF.

The chain couples TRBV18 to TRBJ1-5; D is unresolved. This CDR3 is 15 amino acids long. V gave up 5 bases and J gave up 9 bases, with 20 bases separating them. Germline lookup yields CDR1 KGHSH and CDR2 LQKENI. DNA for the CDR3: TGTGCCAGCTCAGTGGAGTGGCCTCGCGAGGGGCCCCAGCATTTT. Its translation is CASSVEWPREGPQHF.

The gene calls are TRBV5-4 and TRBJ1-2, with TRBD1 matching over 7 bases. The ends lost 3 bases at V and 3 bases at J; junction bases unmatched: 8. There are 15 residues in the CDR3. Germline CDR1 and CDR2: SGHNT and YYREEE (reference sequence). CDR3 nucleotides: TGTGCCAGCAGCTCGAAACAGGGGCAGGACTATGGCTACACCTTC. It encodes CASSSKQGQDYGYTF.

The chain links TRBV7-2 to TRBJ1-3; possible D gene TRBD1, 6 bases. From germline, CDR1 is SGHTA and CDR2 FQGNSA. The CDR3 runs 17 residues. Deletions cut 3 bases from V and 0 bases from J, with 15 bases between. DNA of the CDR3: TGTGCCAGCAGCTTCAACAGGGCCTGGGACTCTGGAAACACCATATATTTT. This gives the protein CASSFNRAWDSGNTIYF.

V gene TRBV5-1 combines with J gene TRBJ2-5; possible D gene TRBD2, 6 bases. The CDR3 is made up of 16 amino acids. V was clipped by 4 bases and J by 5 bases, with 21 bases between them. Germline V gives CDR1 SGHRS, CDR2 YFSETQ. CDR3 DNA sequence: TGCGCCAGCAGCGCAACACGGGACTCTGCAGTCGAGACCCAGTACTTC. Translation gives CASSATRDSAVETQYF.

This chain joins TRBV5-6 and TRBJ2-7; TRBD1 matches at 8 bases. The CDR3 length is 16 residues. After removal of 4 bases from V and 4 bases from J, the junction contained 13 bases not matched to a gene. The V gene's germline CDR1 is SGHDT and CDR2 YYEEEE. The CDR3 is CASSPDPGTGIYEQYF. CDR3 nucleotides: TGTGCCAGCAGCCCCGATCCCGGGACAGGAATTTACGAGCAGTACTTC.

This chain uses TRBV19 with TRBJ2-5; TRBD1 matches 7 bases. Trimming cost V 6 bases and J 5 bases; bases outside gene matches: 9. The CDR3 sequence is 14 residues long. Germline CDR1 and CDR2: LNHDA and SQIVND (reference sequence). The CDR3 sequence: CASSHRQGRETQYF. In DNA, the CDR3 is TGTGCCAGTAGCCATCGACAGGGCCGGGAGACCCAGTACTTC.

Ten or more counts support this clone. The genes are TRBV7-9 and TRBJ1-2, with D possibly TRBD1 on 6 matching bases. This CDR3 comprises 14 residues. V lost 4 bases and J lost 2, with 11 bases in between. Germline V CDR1 and CDR2: SEHNR, FQNEAQ (reference sequence). CDR3 in amino acids: CASSSSGANYGYTF. DNA for the CDR3: TGTGCCAGCAGCTCCTCAGGGGCGAACTATGGCTACACCTTC.

This rearrangement joins TRBV7-2 to TRBJ1-4, with D tentatively TRBD1 (5 bases). Trimming shortened V by 1 base and J by 8 bases, and 14 bases separated the two germline ends. This CDR3 has 15 amino acids. CDR1 is SGHTA and CDR2 is FQGNSA in the germline V gene. In DNA form, the CDR3 reads TGTGCCAGCAGCTTAGAAGGGGCGAGTTGGGAAAAACTGTTTTTT. It specifies CASSLEGASWEKLFF. The complete variable domain, with remaining parts taken from reference TRBV7-2 and TRBJ1-4, reads GAGVSQSPSNKVTEKGKDVELRCDPISGHTALYWYRQSLGQGLEFLIYFQGNSAPDKSGLPSDRFSAERTGGSVSTLTIQRTQQEDSAVYLCASSLEGASWEKLFFGSGTQLSVL.

This clone was recorded once. The chain couples TRBV7-9 to TRBJ1-1; 8 nucleotides line up with TRBD1. V shed 4 bases and J 9 bases; nucleotides not matched to a gene: 1. The V gene's germline CDR1 is SEHNR and CDR2 FQNEAQ (reference sequence). The CDR3 length is 11 residues. DNA for the CDR3: TGTGCCAGCAGCTGGACAGGGAAAGCTTTCTTT. Encoded protein: CASSWTGKAFF.

The chain joins TRBV15 to TRBJ2-7, with 10 bases identical to TRBD1. The CDR3 has 15 residues. The junction had 5 bases not matched to a gene; V was cut back by 1 base and J by 5 bases. Germline V gives CDR1 LNHNV, CDR2 YYDKDF (reference sequence). CDR3 sequence (DNA): TGTGCCACCAGCAGAGGACAGGGGGCGCGCAACGAGCAGTACTTC. Its translation is CATSRGQGARNEQYF.

This chain joins TRBV30 and TRBJ1-1; D ambiguous. V was trimmed by 4 bases and J by 6 bases, leaving 15 bases between them. This CDR3 region has 13 residues. CDR1 GTSNPN and CDR2 SVGIG come from the germline V gene (reference sequence). The CDR3 sequence: CAWTGLLAAEAFF. CDR3 DNA: TGTGCCTGGACCGGACTCCTGGCGGCTGAAGCTTTCTTT.

This clone was seen more than once but under ten times. The rearrangement joins TRBV19 to TRBJ1-5; D may be TRBD1 (6 bases). The length of the CDR3 is 16 residues. Trimming took off 5 bases at V and 5 bases at J, with 19 bases between the two ends. The V gene's germline CDR1 is LNHDA and CDR2 SQIVND (reference sequence). CDR3 amino acids: CASSPPGTRRYQPQHF. In nucleotides, the CDR3 is TGTGCCAGTAGTCCCCCCGGGACAAGAAGATATCAGCCCCAGCATTTT.

The chain has TRBV9 and TRBJ1-1, with 7 positions matching TRBD1. The germline V gene has CDR1 SGDLS and CDR2 YYNGEE. V shed 4 bases, J shed 5 bases, and the junction held 11 bases outside the gene matches. The CDR3 consists of 15 residues. CDR3 nucleotide sequence: TGTGCCAGCAGCCTCCTCGGGAGGGGGCATACTGAAGCTTTCTTT. Its protein product is CASSLLGRGHTEAFF.

This rearrangement joins TRBV5-4 to TRBJ2-5; TRBD1 is a possible D gene (5 bases). Trimming pared 0 bases from V and 4 bases from J, leaving 10 bases between. Per the germline V gene, CDR1 is SGHNT and CDR2 is YYREEE (reference sequence). CDR3 length equals 14 residues. CDR3 coding DNA: TGTGCCAGCAGCTTGGAGGGTCAGGGAGAGACCCAGTACTTC. This codes for CASSLEGQGETQYF. Drawing the rest from reference TRBV5-4 and TRBJ2-5, the complete variable domain is ETGVTQSPTHLIKTRGQQVTLRCSSQSGHNTVSWYQQALGQGPQFIFQYYREEENGRGNFPPRFSGLQFPNYSSELNVNALELDDSALYLCASSLEGQGETQYFGPGTRLLVL.